The 19 T cell receptor beta chains in this list originate from one sample, sequenced in a study of shared T cell receptors in the human thymus. Profiled with immunoSEQ multiplex PCR; TCRdb holds only in-frame clones, not every one. Altogether just under 550,000 clones are present, 70% to 80% being singletons, with the ten largest covering approximately 0.013%. The data also belong to a second study, concerning human thymus T cells.

The specimen sequenced was thymocytes. The receptors were sampled from a boy younger than two with a congenital heart defect.

V is TRBV29-1 and J is TRBJ2-5; 7 bases map to TRBD2. The J call may be wrong; the DNA end is better matched by TRBJ2-7. This CDR3 is built from 13 residues. Germline V gives CDR1 SQVTM, CDR2 ANQGSEA. CDR3 loop: CSVYASGRYEQYF. DNA for the CDR3: TGCAGCGTTTATGCTAGCGGCCGCTACGAGCAGTACTTC.

The chain couples TRBV9 to TRBJ2-1, with 12 bases aligning to TRBD2. Germline V CDR1 and CDR2: SGDLS, YYNGEE. Germline trimming cut 4 bases from V and 5 bases from J; bases unmatched to any gene: 7. The CDR3 extends over 16 amino acids. The CDR3: CASSPRLAGEHNEQFF. CDR3 sequence (DNA): TGTGCCAGCAGCCCAAGACTAGCGGGAGAGCACAATGAGCAGTTCTTC.

The rearrangement joins TRBV15 to TRBJ2-5, with TRBD2 identical over 8 bases. The trim removed 0 bases at V and 4 bases at J, leaving 13 bases unmatched. CDR1 is LNHNV, CDR2 YYDKDF, per germline (reference sequence). CDR3 length: 18 amino acids. Here the CDR3 DNA reads TGTGCCACCAGCAGAGATAATCCCGGACTCCGGGGGGGAGAGACCCAGTACTTC. It encodes CATSRDNPGLRGGETQYF.

The chain joins TRBV27 to TRBJ1-1; the D gene is possibly TRBD1 (5 bases). Germline V gene sequence: CDR1 MNHEY, CDR2 SMNVEV (reference sequence). Trimming took 7 bases from V and 7 from J, leaving 10 bases between them. The CDR3 length is 11 residues. This CDR3 reads CASTQGFEAFF. The CDR3 DNA follows: TGTGCCAGCACCCAGGGCTTTGAAGCTTTCTTT.

This clone occurred a few times. The chain is built from TRBV4-2 and TRBJ2-5, with 8 positions matching TRBD2. Per the germline V gene, CDR1 is LGHNA and CDR2 is YNFKEQ. V gave up 2 bases and J gave up 5 bases; unmatched junction bases: 7. The CDR3 sequence is 15 residues long. CDR3 sequence: CASSQTREGLETQYF. CDR3 nucleotide sequence: TGTGCCAGCAGCCAAACCCGGGAGGGCCTGGAGACCCAGTACTTC.

The genes are TRBV5-6 and TRBJ1-5; TRBD1 agrees at 7 bases. V lost 2 bases, J lost 3 bases, and 8 bases stayed unmatched. There are 16 residues in the CDR3. CDR1 and CDR2 from the germline V gene are SGHDT and YYEEEE. The CDR3 sequence: CASSFNRGGLNQPQHF. The CDR3 DNA reads TGTGCCAGCAGCTTCAACAGGGGAGGTCTCAATCAGCCCCAGCATTTT.

The V call is TRBV7-9, the J call TRBJ2-2, with D perhaps matching TRBD2 (5 bases). This CDR3 spans 16 amino acids. The V end was cut by 5 bases, the J end by 0 bases, with 13 bases between. The germline gives CDR1 SEHNR, CDR2 FQNEAQ (reference sequence). The CDR3: CASSHERTANTGELFF. In DNA, the CDR3 is TGTGCCAGCAGCCACGAGCGGACTGCGAACACCGGGGAGCTGTTTTTT.

V and J are TRBV4-1 and TRBJ2-5; a possible D gene is TRBD2 (7 bases). Between the trimmed V and J ends, which lost 3 bases and 4 bases, there was a span of 18 bases. The CDR3 has 16 residues. Per germline, CDR1 MGHRA and CDR2 YSYEKL. As DNA, the CDR3 is TGCGCCAGCAGCCAGGAAGGGGGAGGGTTTGGAGAGACCCAGTACTTC. Translation gives CASSQEGGGFGETQYF.

The V gene is TRBV29-1, the J gene TRBJ2-1; 7 bases map to TRBD2. Germline trimming cut 1 base from V and 0 bases from J; bases unmatched to any gene: 12. CDR3 length: 18 residues. Per the germline V gene, CDR1 is SQVTM and CDR2 is ANQGSEA. The CDR3 loop is CSVEVGAGPASSYNEQFF. The CDR3 bases are TGCAGCGTTGAAGTAGGAGCGGGACCGGCGAGCTCCTACAATGAGCAGTTCTTC.

This chain joins TRBV7-8 and TRBJ2-6; TRBD2 agrees at 12 bases. The CDR3 is 20 residues long. Trimming took 5 bases from V and 0 from J; bases not matched to a gene: 11. Germline V gene sequence: CDR1 SGHVS, CDR2 FQNEAQ. The CDR3 here is CASSLGLAGGPNSGANVLTF. The CDR3 DNA sequence: TGTGCCAGCAGCCTAGGGCTAGCGGGAGGGCCGAACTCTGGGGCCAACGTCCTGACTTTC.

This chain joins TRBV28 and TRBJ2-3; TRBD1 might be the D (6 bases). V lost 5 bases, J lost 4 bases, and 10 bases lay in between. This CDR3 is 13 amino acids long. CDR1 MDHEN and CDR2 SYDVKM come from the germline V gene. CDR3 nucleotides: TGTGCCAGCAGTCATGACAGGCCAGATACGCAGTATTTT. This encodes CASSHDRPDTQYF.

CDR3 sequence (DNA): TGTGCCAGCAGAGGACGACAGATATACAATGAGCAGTTCTTC. It is translated as CASRGRQIYNEQFF. The chain combines TRBV27 with TRBJ2-1, with D possibly being TRBD1 (5 bases). Per germline, CDR1 MNHEY and CDR2 SMNVEV (reference sequence). There are 14 residues in the CDR3. Trimming pared 6 bases from V and 4 bases from J, leaving 13 bases between.

This chain joins TRBV13 and TRBJ1-5; D is perhaps TRBD1 (6 bases). V was clipped by 0 bases and J by 3 bases, with 12 bases between them. The CDR3 sequence is 16 residues long. From germline, CDR1 is PRHDT and CDR2 FYEKMQ (reference sequence). The CDR3 DNA reads as TGTGCCAGCAGCTTAGGCGCGGGGGCCCCCAATCAGCCCCAGCATTTT. Residues: CASSLGAGAPNQPQHF.

This chain uses TRBV19 with TRBJ1-2; 10 positions agree with TRBD1. This CDR3 comprises 14 residues. Germline CDR1 and CDR2: LNHDA and SQIVND (reference sequence). The J segment lost 4 bases and the V segment lost 4 bases, leaving 3 bases of the junction unmatched. The CDR3: CASSTGTGAYGYTF. The CDR3 DNA sequence: TGTGCCAGTAGTACCGGGACAGGGGCCTATGGCTACACCTTC.

The chain links TRBV27 to TRBJ2-3; 8 bases fit TRBD2. J was trimmed by 5 bases and V by 5 bases; bases with no gene match: 6. The CDR3 extends over 14 amino acids. In germline, CDR1 is MNHEY, CDR2 SMNVEV (reference sequence). CDR3 coding DNA: TGTGCCAGCAGTCCGGGGGGGGTCGGAGATACGCAGTATTTT. Amino acids: CASSPGGVGDTQYF.

This clone is a singleton in its sample. The rearrangement joins TRBV7-9 to TRBJ2-7; TRBD1 agrees at 8 bases. Germline V lookup: CDR1 SEHNR, CDR2 FQNEAQ (reference sequence). The CDR3 covers 14 residues. With 6 bases clipped from V and 5 bases from J, the junction kept 9 bases outside the gene matches. CDR3: CASRRKTGDDEQYF. CDR3 sequence (DNA): TGTGCCAGCAGACGTAAGACAGGGGACGACGAGCAGTACTTC.

The chain couples TRBV4-1 to TRBJ1-1, with TRBD1 matching 12 bases. CDR3 size: 13 residues. Trimming cost V 5 bases and J 11 bases; bases outside gene matches: 6. CDR1 is MGHRA and CDR2 is YSYEKL in the germline V gene. CDR3 sequence reads: CASSLGQGAKAFF. The DNA of the CDR3 is TGCGCCAGCAGCTTGGGACAGGGGGCTAAGGCTTTCTTT.

For the CDR3, the DNA is TGTGCCAGCAGCTTAGAGTTTGCGGGACGGTTTAACAATGAGCAGTTCTTC. Its translation: CASSLEFAGRFNNEQFF. The chain links TRBV7-2 to TRBJ2-1, with D perhaps TRBD2 (6 bases). Trimming pared 1 base from V and 5 bases from J, leaving 18 bases between. CDR1 SGHTA and CDR2 FQGNSA come from the germline V gene. The CDR3 consists of 17 residues.

This chain joins TRBV4-1 and TRBJ1-1; D gene uncertain. V lost 4 bases and J 5 bases, leaving 17 bases between the germline ends. Germline V gives CDR1 MGHRA, CDR2 YSYEKL. This CDR3 is built from 15 residues. CDR3 loop: CASSRQRSRRTEAFF. CDR3 coding DNA: TGCGCCAGCAGCCGCCAACGGAGCCGGAGGACTGAAGCTTTCTTT.